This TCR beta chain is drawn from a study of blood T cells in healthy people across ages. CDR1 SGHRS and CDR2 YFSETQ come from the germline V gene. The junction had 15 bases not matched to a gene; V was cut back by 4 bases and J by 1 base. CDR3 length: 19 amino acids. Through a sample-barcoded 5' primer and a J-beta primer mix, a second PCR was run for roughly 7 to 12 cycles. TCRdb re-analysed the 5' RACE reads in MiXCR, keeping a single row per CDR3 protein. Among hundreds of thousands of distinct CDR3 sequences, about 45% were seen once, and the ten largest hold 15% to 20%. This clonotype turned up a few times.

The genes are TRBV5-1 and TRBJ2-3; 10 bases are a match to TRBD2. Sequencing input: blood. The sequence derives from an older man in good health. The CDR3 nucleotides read TGCGCCAGCAGCCGAGCAACTAGGATGGGGACTAGCGGCACAGATACGCAGTATTTT. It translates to CASSRATRMGTSGTDTQYF.